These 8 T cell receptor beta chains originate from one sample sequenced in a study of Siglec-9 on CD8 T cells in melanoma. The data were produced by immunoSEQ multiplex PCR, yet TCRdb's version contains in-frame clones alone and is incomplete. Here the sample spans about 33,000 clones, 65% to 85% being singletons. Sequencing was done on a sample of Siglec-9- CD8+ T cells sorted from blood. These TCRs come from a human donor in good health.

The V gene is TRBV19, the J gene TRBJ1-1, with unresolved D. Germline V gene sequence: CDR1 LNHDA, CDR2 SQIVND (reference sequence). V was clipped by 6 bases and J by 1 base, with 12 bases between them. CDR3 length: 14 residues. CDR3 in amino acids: CASSLWETNTEAFF. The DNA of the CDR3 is TGTGCCAGTAGCCTCTGGGAGACGAACACTGAAGCTTTCTTT.

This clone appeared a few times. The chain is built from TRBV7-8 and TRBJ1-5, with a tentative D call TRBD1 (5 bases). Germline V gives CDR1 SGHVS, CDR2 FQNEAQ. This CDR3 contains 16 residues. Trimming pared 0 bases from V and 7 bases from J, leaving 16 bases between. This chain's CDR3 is CASSLARITWGQPQHF. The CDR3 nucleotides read TGTGCCAGCAGCTTAGCGCGTATCACTTGGGGCCAGCCCCAGCATTTT.

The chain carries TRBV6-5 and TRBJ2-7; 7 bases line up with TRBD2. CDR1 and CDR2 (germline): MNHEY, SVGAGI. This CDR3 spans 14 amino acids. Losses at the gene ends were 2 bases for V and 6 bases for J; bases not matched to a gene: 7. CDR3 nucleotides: TGTGCCAGCAGTTACGGCGGGAGTGGGTTCGAGCAGTACTTC. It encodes CASSYGGSGFEQYF.

Written as DNA, the CDR3 is TGTGCCAGCAGTTTAGAGGGACGATCGAACACTGAAGCTTTCTTT. Protein sequence: CASSLEGRSNTEAFF. The chain recombines TRBV27 with TRBJ1-1, with a tentative D call TRBD1 (5 bases). Germline V CDR1 and CDR2: MNHEY, SMNVEV (reference sequence). The CDR3 length is 15 residues. V lost 2 bases, J lost 1 base, and 11 bases lay in between.

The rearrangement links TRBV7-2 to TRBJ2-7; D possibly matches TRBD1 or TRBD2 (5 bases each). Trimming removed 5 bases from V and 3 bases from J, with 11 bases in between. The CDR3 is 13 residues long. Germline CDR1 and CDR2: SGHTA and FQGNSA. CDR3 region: CASSTGTHYEQYF. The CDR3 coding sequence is TGTGCCAGCAGCACCGGGACCCACTACGAGCAGTACTTC.

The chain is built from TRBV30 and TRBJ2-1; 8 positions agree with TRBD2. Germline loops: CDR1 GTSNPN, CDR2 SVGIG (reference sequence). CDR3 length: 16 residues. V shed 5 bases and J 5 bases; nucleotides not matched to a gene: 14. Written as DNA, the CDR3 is TGTGCCTGGCTCGGCTCCGGGACTAGTTGGGACAATGAGCAGTTCTTC. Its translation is CAWLGSGTSWDNEQFF.

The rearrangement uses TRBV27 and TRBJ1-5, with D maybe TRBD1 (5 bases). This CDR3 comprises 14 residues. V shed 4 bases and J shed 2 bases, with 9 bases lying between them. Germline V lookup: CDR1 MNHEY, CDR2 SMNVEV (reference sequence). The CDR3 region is CASSWGGGNQPQHF. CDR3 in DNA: TGTGCCAGCAGTTGGGGGGGAGGCAATCAGCCCCAGCATTTT.

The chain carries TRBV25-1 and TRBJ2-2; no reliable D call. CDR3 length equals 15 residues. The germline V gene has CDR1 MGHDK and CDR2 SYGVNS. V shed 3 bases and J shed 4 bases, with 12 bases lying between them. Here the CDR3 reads CASSDMVRGTGELFF. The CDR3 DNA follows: TGTGCCAGCAGTGACATGGTACGCGGCACCGGGGAGCTGTTTTTT. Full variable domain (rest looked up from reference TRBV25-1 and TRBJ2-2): EADIYQTPRYLVIGTGKKITLECSQTMGHDKMYWYQQDPGMELHLIHYSYGVNSTEKGDLSSESTVSRIRTEHFPLTLESARPSHTSQYLCASSDMVRGTGELFFGEGSRLTVL.